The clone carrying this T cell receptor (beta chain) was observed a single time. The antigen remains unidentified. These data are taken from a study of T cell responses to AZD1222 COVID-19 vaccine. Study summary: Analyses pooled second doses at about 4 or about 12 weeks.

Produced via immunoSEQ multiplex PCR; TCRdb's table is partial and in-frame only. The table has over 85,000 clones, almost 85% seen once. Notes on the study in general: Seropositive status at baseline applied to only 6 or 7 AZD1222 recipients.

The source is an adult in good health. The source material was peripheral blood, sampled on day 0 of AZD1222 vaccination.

The DNA of the CDR3 is TGTGCCAGCAGTGAATGGTCGGGGATAAATTCACCCCTCCACTTT. Protein sequence: CASSEWSGINSPLHF. The gene calls are TRBV25-1 and TRBJ1-6; D unresolved. Germline CDR1 and CDR2: MGHDK and SYGVNS. Trimming took 1 base from V and 7 from J, leaving 11 bases between them. The CDR3 has 15 residues.